The 4 T cell receptor beta chains given below trace back to one sample, sequenced in a study of lung T cells in sarcoidosis with Löfgren's syndrome. TCRdb independently ran MiXCR on the reads; one entry per CDR3 protein. This sample has more than 8,500 distinct CDR3 sequences, with 15% to 20% found just once. Specimen: CD4+ T cells from bronchoalveolar lavage. The receptors were gathered from a human donor with sarcoidosis (Löfgren's syndrome or another form), or a control subject (not recorded which).

Notes on this clonotype: Germline is not matched at one junction end, which may reflect a read error. CDR3 DNA sequence: TGTGCCAGCAGCTTGACAGGGGGCCAAAATATTCAGTACTTC. Encoded protein: CASSLTGGQNIQYF. The chain employs TRBV7-2 and TRBJ2-4, with 10 positions matching TRBD1. Per germline, CDR1 SGHTA and CDR2 FQGNSA. The CDR3 has 14 residues.

This clonotype was seen ten or more times. The V call is TRBV7-7, the J call TRBJ1-2; the D gene is possibly TRBD1 (6 bases). CDR1 and CDR2 (germline): SSHAT, FNYEAQ (reference sequence). The CDR3 runs to 20 residues. V gave up 1 base and J gave up 3 bases, with 27 bases separating them. CDR3 DNA sequence: TGTGCCAGCAGCTTAGATCCCCCCTTCTTGGGGGGCGGTGGCTACTATGGCTACACCTTC. This sequence encodes CASSLDPPFLGGGGYYGYTF.

In its sample, this clonotype is medium-sized. The chain employs TRBV7-6 and TRBJ2-1; 7 nucleotides agree with TRBD2. Trimming cost V 4 bases and J 9 bases; bases outside gene matches: 18. The CDR3 is 17 residues long. The germline V gene has CDR1 SGHVS and CDR2 FNYEAQ. The CDR3 protein is CASSSYPQASGKTEQFF. CDR3 nucleotide sequence: TGTGCCAGCAGCTCATACCCCCAAGCCAGCGGGAAGACTGAGCAGTTCTTC.

At least ten counts were recorded for this clonotype. This rearrangement joins TRBV6-2 or TRBV6-3 to TRBJ2-2; D ambiguous. Trimming removed 2 bases at V and 1 base at J, with 14 bases between. Germline lookup yields CDR1 MNHEY and CDR2 SVGEGT. This CDR3 has 17 amino acids. CDR3 amino acids: CASSYAGQTWNTGELFF. CDR3 DNA: TGTGCCAGCAGTTACGCTGGCCAAACGTGGAACACCGGGGAGCTGTTTTTT.